This paragraph reports one TCR beta chain. Its antigen is currently unknown. Autoimmune disease history or systemic immunosuppression barred patients. The entry originates in a study of OX40 agonist ivuxolimab in advanced cancers. About the study: Hepatocellular carcinoma, melanoma, renal cell or head and neck cancer affected the dose-escalation patients.

The CDR3 runs 14 residues. The V gene lost 2 bases and the J gene lost 6 bases, with 12 bases spanning the gap. Germline V lookup: CDR1 MNHNY, CDR2 SVGAGI (reference sequence). Measured with immunoSEQ multiplex PCR; TCRdb has only the in-frame clones, and not every one. The repertoire holds more than 30,000 clones, with around 83% as singletons. General study findings and limits: The work left the antigen specificity of expanded peripheral T cells undetermined. Average numbers of expanded clones were greater in CD8+ T cells than in CD4+.

The chain couples TRBV6-6 to TRBJ2-3; D uncertain. This sequence was found in an adult with an advanced solid tumor such as melanoma, head and neck, liver or kidney cancer. Sequencing was performed on CD4+ or CD8+ T cells sorted from blood, taken in a trial of the OX40 agonist ivuxolimab. CDR3 sequence (DNA): TGTGCCAGCAGTTACGGAACGGTCTCCGATACGCAGTATTTT. Amino acids: CASSYGTVSDTQYF.